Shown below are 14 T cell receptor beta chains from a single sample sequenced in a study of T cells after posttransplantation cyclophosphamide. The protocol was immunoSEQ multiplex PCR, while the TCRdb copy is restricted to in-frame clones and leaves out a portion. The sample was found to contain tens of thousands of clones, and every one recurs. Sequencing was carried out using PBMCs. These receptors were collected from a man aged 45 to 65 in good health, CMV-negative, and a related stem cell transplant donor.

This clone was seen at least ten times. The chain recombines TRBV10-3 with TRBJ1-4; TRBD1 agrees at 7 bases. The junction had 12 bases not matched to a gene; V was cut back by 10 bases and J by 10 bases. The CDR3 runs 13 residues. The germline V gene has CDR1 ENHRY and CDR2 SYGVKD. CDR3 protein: CATRTGGLGKLFF. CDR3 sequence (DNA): TGTGCCACCAGGACAGGCGGTTTAGGAAAACTGTTTTTT.

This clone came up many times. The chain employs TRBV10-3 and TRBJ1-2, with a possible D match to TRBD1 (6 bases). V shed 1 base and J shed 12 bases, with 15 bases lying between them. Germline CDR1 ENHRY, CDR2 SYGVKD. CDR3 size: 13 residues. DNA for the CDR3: TGTGCCATCAGTGAGTTCGGACAGCTCGACGACACCTTC. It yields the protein CAISEFGQLDDTF.

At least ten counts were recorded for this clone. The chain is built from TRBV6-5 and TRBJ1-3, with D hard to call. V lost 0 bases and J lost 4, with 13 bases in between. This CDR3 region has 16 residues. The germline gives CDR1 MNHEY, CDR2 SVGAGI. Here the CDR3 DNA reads TGTGCCAGCAGTTACTCGAGCCTCCACCTCGGAAACACCATATATTTT. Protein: CASSYSSLHLGNTIYF.

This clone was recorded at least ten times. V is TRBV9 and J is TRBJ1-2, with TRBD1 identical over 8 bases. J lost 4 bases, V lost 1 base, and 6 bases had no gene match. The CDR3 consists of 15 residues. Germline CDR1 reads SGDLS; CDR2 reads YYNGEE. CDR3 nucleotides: TGTGCCAGCAGCGTACAACAGGGGGAAGGCTATGGCTACACCTTC. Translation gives CASSVQQGEGYGYTF.

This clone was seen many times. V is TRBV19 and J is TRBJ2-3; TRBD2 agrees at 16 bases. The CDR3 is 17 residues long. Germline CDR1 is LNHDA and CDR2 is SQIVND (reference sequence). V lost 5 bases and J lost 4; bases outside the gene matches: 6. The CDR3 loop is CASSVSGLAGGSDTQYF. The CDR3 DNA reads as TGTGCCAGTAGTGTTTCGGGACTAGCGGGAGGGTCAGATACGCAGTATTTT.

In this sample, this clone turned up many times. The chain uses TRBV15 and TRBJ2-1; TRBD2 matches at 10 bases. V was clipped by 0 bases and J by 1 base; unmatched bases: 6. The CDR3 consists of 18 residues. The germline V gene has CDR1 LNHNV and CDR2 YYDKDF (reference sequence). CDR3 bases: TGTGCCACCAGCAGAGACCTTGTAGCGGGAGGATCCTACAATGAGCAGTTCTTC. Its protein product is CATSRDLVAGGSYNEQFF.

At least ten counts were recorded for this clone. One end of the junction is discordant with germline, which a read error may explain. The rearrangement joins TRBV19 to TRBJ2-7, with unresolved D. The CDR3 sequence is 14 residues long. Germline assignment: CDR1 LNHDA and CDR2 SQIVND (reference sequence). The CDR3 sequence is CASSMEIHPYQQYF. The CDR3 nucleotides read TGTGCCAGTAGTATGGAGATTCACCCCTACCAGCAGTACTTC.

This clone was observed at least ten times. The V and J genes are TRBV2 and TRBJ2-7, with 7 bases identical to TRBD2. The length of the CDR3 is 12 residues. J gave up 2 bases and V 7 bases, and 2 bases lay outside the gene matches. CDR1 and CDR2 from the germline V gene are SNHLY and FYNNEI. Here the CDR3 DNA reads TGTGCCAGCAAGCGGGACGCCTACGAGCAGTACTTC. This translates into CASKRDAYEQYF.

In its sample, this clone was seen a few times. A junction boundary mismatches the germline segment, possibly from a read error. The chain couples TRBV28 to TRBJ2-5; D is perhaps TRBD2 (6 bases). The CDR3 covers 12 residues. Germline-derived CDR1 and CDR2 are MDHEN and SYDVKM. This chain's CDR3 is CASSPPRGGNHF. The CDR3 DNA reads TGTGCCAGCAGTCCCCCCCGAGGAGGGAACCACTTC.

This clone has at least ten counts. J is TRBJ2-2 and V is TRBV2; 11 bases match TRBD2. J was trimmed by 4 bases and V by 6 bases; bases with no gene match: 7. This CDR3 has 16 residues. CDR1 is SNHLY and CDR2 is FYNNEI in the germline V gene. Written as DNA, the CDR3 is TGTGCCAGCAGGGTTAGCGGGAGGGCCGGCACCGGGGAGCTGTTTTTT. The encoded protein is CASRVSGRAGTGELFF.

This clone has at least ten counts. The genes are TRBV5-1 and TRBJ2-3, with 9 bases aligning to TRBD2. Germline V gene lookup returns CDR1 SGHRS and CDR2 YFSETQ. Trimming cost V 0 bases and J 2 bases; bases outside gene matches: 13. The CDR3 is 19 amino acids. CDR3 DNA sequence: TGCGCCAGCAGCTTGGGGGCAGCGGGAGGATTCCGAAACACAGATACGCAGTATTTT. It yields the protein CASSLGAAGGFRNTDTQYF.

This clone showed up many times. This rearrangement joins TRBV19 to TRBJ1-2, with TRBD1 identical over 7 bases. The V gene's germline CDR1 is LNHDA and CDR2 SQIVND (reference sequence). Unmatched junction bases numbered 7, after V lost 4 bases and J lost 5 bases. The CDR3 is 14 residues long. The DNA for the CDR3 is TGTGCCAGTAGTACCACAGGGGCTGGTTATGGCTACACCTTC. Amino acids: CASSTTGAGYGYTF.

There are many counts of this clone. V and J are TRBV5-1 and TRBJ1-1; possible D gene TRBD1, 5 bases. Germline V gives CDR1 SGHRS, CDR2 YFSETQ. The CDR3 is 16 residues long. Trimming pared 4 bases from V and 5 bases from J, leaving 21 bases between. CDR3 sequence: CASSQWPGRGGTEAFF. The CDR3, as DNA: TGCGCCAGCAGCCAATGGCCGGGACGGGGGGGGACTGAAGCTTTCTTT.

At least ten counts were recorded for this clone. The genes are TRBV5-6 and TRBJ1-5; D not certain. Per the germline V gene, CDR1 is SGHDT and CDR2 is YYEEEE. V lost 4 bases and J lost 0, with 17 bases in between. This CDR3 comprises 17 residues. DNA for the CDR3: TGTGCCAGCAGCCAAACCAAAGGAGAATATAGCAATCAGCCCCAGCATTTT. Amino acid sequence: CASSQTKGEYSNQPQHF.